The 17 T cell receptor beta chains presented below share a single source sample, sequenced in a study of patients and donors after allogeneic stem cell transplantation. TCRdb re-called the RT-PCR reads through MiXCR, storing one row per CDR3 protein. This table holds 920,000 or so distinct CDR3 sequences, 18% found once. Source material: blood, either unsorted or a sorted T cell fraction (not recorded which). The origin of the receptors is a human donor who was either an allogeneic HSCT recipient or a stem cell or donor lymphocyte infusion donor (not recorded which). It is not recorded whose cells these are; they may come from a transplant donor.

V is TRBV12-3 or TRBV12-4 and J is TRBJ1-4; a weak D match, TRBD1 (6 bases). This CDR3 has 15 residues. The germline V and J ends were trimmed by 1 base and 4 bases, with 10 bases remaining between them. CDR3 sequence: CASSLGAGVNEKLFF. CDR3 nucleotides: TGTGCCAGCAGTTTAGGGGCAGGGGTTAATGAAAAACTGTTTTTT.

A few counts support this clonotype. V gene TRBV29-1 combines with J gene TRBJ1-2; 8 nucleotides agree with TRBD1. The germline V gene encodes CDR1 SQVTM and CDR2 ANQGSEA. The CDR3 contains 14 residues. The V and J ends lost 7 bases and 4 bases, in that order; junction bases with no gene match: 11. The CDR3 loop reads CSAPDRARGYGYTF. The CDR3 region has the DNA TGCAGCGCCCCGGACAGGGCGAGGGGCTATGGCTACACCTTC.

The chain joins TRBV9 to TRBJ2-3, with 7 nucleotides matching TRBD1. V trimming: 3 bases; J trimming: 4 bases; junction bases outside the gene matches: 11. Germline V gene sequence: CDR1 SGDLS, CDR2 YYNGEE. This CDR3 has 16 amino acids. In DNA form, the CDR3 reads TGTGCCAGCAGCGCACGGAGAGGGGGCAGGGCAGATACGCAGTATTTT. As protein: CASSARRGGRADTQYF.

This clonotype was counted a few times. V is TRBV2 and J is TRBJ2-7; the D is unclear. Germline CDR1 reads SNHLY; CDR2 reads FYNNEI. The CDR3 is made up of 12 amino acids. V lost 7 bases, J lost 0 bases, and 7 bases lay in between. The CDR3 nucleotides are TGTGCCAGCAAATCGGACTCCTACGAGCAGTACTTC. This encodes CASKSDSYEQYF.

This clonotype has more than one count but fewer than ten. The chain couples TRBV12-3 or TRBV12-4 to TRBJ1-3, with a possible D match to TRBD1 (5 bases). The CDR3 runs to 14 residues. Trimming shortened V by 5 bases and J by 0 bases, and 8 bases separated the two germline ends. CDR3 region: CASSDSNSGNTIYF. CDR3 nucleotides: TGTGCCAGCAGTGACAGTAACTCTGGAAACACCATATATTTT.

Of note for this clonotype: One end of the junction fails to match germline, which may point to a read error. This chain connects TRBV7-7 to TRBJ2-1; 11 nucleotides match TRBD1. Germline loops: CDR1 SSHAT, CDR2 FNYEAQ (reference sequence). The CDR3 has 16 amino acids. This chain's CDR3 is CASSPSRDRGIDGQFF. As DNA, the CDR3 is TGTGCTAGCAGCCCGAGCCGGGACAGGGGGATCGATGGGCAGTTCTTC.

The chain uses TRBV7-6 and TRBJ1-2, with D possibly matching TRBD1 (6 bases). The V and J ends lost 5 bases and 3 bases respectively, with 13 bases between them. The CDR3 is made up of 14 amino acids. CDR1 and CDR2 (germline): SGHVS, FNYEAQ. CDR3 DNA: TGTGCCAGCAGCCCCAGGGGTGCGGACTATGGCTACACCTTC. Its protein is CASSPRGADYGYTF. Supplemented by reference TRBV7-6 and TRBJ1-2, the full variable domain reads GAGVSQSPRYKVTKRGQDVALRCDPISGHVSLYWYRQALGQGPEFLTYFNYEAQQDKSGLPNDRFSAERPEGSISTLTIQRTEQRDSAMYRCASSPRGADYGYTFGSGTRLTVV.

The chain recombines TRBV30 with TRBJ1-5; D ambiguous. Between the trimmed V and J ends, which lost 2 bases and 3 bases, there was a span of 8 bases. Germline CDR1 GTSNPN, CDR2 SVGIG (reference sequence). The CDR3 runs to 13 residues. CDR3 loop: CAWSSNANQPQHF. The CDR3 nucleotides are TGTGCCTGGAGTAGTAACGCCAATCAGCCCCAGCATTTT.

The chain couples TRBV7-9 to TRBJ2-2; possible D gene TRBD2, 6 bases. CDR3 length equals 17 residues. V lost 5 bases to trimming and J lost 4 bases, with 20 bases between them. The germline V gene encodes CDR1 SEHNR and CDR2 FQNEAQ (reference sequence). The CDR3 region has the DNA TGTGCCAGCAGCCCTCTCCGTCCGGGAGCCGGCACCGGGGAGCTGTTTTTT. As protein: CASSPLRPGAGTGELFF.

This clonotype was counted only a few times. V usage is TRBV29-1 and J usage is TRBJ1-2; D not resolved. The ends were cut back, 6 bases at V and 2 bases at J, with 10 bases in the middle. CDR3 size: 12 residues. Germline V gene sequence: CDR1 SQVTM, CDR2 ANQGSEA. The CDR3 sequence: CSVHGENYGYTF. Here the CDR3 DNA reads TGCAGCGTCCACGGGGAGAACTATGGCTACACCTTC.

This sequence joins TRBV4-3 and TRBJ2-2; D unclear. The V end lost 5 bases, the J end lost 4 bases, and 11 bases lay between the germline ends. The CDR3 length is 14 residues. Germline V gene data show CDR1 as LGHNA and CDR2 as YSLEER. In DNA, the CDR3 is TGCGCCAGCAGCTCGCAAGAGCTCACCGGGGAGCTGTTTTTT. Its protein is CASSSQELTGELFF.

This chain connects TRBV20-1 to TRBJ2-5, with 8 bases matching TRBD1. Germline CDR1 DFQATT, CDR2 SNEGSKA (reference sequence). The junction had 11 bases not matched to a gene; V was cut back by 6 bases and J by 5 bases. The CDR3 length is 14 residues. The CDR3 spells CSALGQGVGETQYF. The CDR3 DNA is TGCAGTGCGCTTGGACAGGGCGTCGGGGAGACCCAGTACTTC.

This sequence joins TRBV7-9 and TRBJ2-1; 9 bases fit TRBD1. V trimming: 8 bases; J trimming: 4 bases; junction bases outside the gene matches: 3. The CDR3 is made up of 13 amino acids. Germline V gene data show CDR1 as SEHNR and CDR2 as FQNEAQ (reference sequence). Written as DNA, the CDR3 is TGTGCCAGCGTGGGGACAGGGTACAATGAGCAGTTCTTC. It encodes CASVGTGYNEQFF.

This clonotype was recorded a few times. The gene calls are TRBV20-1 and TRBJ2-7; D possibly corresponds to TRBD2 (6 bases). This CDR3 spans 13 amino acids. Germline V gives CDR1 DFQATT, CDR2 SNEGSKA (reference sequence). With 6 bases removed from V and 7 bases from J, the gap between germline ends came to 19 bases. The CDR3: CSAATTIGGEQYF. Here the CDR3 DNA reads TGCAGTGCCGCGACCACTATCGGAGGGGAGCAGTACTTC.

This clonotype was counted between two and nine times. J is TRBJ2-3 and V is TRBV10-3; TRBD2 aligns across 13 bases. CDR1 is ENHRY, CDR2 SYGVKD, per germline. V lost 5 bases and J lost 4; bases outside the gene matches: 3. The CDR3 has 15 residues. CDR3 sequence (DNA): TGTGCCATCAGTCGGACTAGCGGGAGTGCAGATACGCAGTATTTT. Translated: CAISRTSGSADTQYF.

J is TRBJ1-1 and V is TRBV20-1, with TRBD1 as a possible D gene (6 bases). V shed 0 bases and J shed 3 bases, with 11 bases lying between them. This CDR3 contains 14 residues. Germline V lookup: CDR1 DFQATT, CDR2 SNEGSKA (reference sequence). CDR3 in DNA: TGCAGTGCTAGAGACCCGGGGGCGGACACTGAAGCTTTCTTT. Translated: CSARDPGADTEAFF.

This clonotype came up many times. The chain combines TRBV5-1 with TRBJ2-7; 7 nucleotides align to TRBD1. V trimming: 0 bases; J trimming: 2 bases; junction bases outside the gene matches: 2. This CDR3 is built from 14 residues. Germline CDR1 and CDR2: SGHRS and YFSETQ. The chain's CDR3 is CASSLGDRPYEQYF. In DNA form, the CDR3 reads TGCGCCAGCAGCTTGGGGGACAGACCCTACGAGCAGTACTTC.